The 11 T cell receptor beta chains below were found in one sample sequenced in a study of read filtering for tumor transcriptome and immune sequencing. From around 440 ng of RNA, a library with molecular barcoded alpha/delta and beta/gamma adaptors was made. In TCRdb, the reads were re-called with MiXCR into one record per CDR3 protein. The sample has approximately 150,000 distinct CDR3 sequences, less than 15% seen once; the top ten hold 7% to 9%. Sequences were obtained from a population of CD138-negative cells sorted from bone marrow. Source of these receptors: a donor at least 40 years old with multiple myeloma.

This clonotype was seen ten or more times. The CDR3 here is CASSPGGLAGGKSYNEQFF. The CDR3 bases are TGCGCCAGCAGCCCGGGAGGACTAGCGGGAGGGAAATCCTACAATGAGCAGTTCTTC. The chain links TRBV5-1 to TRBJ2-1; 15 positions agree with TRBD2. Trimming took 4 bases from V and 1 from J; bases not matched to a gene: 9. The germline V gene encodes CDR1 SGHRS and CDR2 YFSETQ. The CDR3 is 19 amino acids. The whole variable domain, remainder taken from reference TRBV5-1 and TRBJ2-1, is KAGVTQTPRYLIKTRGQQVTLSCSPISGHRSVSWYQQTPGQGLQFLFEYFSETQRNKGNFPGRFSGRQFSNSRSEMNVSTLELGDSALYLCASSPGGLAGGKSYNEQFFGPGTRLTVL.

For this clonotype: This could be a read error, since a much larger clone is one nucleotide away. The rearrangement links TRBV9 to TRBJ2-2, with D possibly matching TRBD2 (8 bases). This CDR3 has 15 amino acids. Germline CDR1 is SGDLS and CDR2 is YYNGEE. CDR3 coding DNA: TGTGCCAGCAGCCCGGGACTAGGGGGCACCGGGGAGCCGTTTTTT. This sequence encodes CASSPGLGGTGEPFF.

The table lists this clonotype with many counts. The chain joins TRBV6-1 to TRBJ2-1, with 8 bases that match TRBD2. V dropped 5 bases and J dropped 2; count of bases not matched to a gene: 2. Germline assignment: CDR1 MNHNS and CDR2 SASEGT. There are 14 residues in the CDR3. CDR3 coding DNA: TGTGCCAGCAGTACTAGCGGTACCTACAATGAGCAGTTCTTC. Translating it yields CASSTSGTYNEQFF.

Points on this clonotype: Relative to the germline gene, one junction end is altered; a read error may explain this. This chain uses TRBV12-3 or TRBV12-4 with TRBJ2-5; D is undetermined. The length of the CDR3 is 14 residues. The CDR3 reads CASSPDEYQEIQYF. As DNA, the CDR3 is TGTGCCAGCAGCCCTGACGAGTACCAAGAGATCCAGTACTTC.

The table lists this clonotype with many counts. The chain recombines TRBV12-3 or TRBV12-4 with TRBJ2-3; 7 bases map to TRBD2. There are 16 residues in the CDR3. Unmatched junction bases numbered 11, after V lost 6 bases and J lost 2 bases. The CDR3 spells CASSLPGAGYTDTQYF. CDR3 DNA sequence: TGTGCCAGCAGCCTGCCCGGAGCGGGGTACACAGATACGCAGTATTTT.

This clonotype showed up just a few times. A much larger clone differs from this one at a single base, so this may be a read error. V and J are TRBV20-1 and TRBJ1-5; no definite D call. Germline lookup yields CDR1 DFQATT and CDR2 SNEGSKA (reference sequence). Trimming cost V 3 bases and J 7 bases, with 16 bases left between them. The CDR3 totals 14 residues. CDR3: CSARRPLGGQPQHF. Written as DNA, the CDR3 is TGCAGTGCTAGGAGACCCTTAGGAGGACAGCCCCAGCATTTT.

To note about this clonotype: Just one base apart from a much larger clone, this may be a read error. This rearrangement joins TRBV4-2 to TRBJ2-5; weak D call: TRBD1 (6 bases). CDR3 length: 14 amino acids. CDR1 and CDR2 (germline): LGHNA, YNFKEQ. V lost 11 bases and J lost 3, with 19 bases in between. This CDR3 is CAGTLVGGEETQYF. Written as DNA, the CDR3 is TGTGCCGGCACCCTGGTAGGGGGTGAAGAGACCCAGTACTTC.

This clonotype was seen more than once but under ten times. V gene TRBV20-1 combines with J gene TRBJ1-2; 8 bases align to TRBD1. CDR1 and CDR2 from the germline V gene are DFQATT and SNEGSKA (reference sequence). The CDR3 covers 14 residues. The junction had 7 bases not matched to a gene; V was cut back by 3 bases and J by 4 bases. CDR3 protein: CSASHRGLIYGYTF. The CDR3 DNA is TGCAGTGCTAGCCACAGGGGGTTGATCTATGGCTACACCTTC.

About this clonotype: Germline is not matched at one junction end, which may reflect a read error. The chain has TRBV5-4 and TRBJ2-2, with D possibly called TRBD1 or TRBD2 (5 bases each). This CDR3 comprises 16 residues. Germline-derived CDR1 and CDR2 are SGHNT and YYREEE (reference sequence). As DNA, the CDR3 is TGTGCCAGCAGCTTCCTCAAGGAGACAGACACCGGGGAGCTGCTTTTT. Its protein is CASSFLKETDTGELLF.

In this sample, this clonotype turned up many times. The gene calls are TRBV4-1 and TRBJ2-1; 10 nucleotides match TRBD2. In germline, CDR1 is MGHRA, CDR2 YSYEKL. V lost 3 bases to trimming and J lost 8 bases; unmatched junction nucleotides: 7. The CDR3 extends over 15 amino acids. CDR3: CASSHYSGRSDEQFF. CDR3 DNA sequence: TGCGCCAGCAGCCACTATAGCGGGAGGTCTGATGAGCAGTTCTTC.

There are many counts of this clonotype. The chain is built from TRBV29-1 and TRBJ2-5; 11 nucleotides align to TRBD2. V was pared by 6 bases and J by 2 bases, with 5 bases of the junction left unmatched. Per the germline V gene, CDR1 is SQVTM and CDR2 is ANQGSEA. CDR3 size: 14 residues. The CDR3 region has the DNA TGCAGCGTCTCGGGACTAGCGGTGCAAGAGACCCAGTACTTC. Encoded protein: CSVSGLAVQETQYF.